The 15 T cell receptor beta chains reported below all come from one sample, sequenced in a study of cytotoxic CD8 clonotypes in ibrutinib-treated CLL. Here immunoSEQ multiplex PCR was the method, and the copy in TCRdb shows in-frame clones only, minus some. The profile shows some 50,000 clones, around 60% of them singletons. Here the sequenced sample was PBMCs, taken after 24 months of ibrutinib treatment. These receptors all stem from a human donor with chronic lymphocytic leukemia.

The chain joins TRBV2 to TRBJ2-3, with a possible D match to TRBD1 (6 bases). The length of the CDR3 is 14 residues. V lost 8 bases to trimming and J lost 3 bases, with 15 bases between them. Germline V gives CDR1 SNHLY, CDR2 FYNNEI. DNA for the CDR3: TGTGCCAGCCAGCTAGGGGGACCGACAGATACGCAGTATTTT. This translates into CASQLGGPTDTQYF.

The CDR3 DNA reads as TGCGCCAGCAGTCAACTCCCGGGACAGGGGTACGAGCAGTACTTC. This gives the protein CASSQLPGQGYEQYF. V and J are TRBV23-1 and TRBJ2-7; 10 nucleotides line up with TRBD1. TRBV23-1 is sorted into the ORF group, with uncertain function. The CDR3 contains 15 residues. With V trimmed by 2 bases and J by 4 bases, 5 bases remained unmatched.

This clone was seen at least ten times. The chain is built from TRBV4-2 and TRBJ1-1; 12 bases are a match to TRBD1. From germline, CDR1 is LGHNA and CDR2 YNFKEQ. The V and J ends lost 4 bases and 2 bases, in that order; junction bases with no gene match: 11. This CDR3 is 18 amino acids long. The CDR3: CASSLVGQGASLNTEAFF. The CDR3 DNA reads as TGTGCCAGCAGCCTGGTGGGACAGGGGGCCTCTTTAAACACTGAAGCTTTCTTT.

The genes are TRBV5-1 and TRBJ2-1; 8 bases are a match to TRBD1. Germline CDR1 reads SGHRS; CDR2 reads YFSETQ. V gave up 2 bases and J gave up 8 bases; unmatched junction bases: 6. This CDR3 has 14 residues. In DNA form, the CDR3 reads TGCGCCAGCAGCTTCCAGGGGACAGGTGATGAGCAGTTCTTC. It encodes CASSFQGTGDEQFF.

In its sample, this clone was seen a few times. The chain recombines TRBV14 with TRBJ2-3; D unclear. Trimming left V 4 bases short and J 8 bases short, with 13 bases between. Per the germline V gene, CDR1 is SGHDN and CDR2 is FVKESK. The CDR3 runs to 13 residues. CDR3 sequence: CASSPVKTGTQYF. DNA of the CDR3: TGTGCCAGCAGCCCCGTGAAGACGGGTACGCAGTATTTT. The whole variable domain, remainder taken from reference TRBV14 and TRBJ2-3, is EAGVTQFPSHSVIEKGQTVTLRCDPISGHDNLYWYRRVMGKEIKFLLHFVKESKQDESGMPNNRFLAERTGGTYSTLKVQPAELEDSGVYFCASSPVKTGTQYFGPGTRLTVL.

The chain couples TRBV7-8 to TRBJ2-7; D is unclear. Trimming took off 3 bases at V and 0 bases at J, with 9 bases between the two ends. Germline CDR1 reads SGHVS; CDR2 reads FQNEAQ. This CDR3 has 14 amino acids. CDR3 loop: CASSLLTPSYEQYF. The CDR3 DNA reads TGTGCCAGCAGCTTGTTGACTCCCTCCTACGAGCAGTACTTC.

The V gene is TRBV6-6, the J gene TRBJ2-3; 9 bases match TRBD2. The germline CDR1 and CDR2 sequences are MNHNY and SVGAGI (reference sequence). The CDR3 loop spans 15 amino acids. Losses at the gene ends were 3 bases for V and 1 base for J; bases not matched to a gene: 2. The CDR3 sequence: CASSYVAGGTDTQYF. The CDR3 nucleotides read TGTGCCAGCAGTTATGTAGCGGGGGGCACAGATACGCAGTATTTT.

CDR3 region: CASTPTSMGNEQFF. The DNA for the CDR3 is TGTGCCAGCACCCCTACTAGCATGGGCAATGAGCAGTTCTTC. The chain uses TRBV27 and TRBJ2-1; D is possibly TRBD2 (6 bases). V lost 7 bases, J lost 6 bases, and 16 bases lay in between. Germline V gives CDR1 MNHEY, CDR2 SMNVEV (reference sequence). CDR3 length: 14 residues.

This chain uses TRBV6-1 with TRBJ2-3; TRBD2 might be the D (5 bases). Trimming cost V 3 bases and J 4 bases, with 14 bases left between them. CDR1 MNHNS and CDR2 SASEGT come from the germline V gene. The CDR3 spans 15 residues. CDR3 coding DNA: TGTGCCAGCAGTGACTCTACTAGGATCGCAGATACGCAGTATTTT. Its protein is CASSDSTRIADTQYF.

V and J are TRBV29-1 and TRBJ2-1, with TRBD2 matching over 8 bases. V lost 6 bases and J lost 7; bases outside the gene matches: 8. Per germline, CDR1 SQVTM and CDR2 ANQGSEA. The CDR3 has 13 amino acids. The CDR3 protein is CSVGREVLNEQFF. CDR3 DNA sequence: TGCAGCGTAGGGCGGGAGGTATTGAATGAGCAGTTCTTC.

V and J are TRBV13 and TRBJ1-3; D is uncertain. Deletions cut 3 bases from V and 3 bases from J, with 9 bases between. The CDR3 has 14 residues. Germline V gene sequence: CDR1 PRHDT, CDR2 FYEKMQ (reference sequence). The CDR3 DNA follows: TGTGCCAGCAGCTTTGGACTGTATGGAAACACCATATATTTT. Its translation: CASSFGLYGNTIYF. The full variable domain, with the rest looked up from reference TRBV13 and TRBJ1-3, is AAGVIQSPRHLIKEKRETATLKCYPIPRHDTVYWYQQGPGQDPQFLISFYEKMQSDKGSIPDRFSAQQFSDYHSELNMSSLELGDSALYFCASSFGLYGNTIYFGEGSWLTVV.

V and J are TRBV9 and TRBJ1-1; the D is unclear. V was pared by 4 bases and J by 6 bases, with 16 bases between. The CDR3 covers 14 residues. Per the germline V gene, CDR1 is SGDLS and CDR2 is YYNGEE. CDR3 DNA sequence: TGTGCCAGCAGCCCCTTGGCCAGCCGGTCTGAAGCTTTCTTT. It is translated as CASSPLASRSEAFF.

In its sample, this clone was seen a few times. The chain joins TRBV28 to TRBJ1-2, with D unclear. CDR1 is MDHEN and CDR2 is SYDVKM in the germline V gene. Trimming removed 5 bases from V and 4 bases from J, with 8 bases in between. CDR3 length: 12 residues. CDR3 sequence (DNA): TGTGCCAGCAGTCGACGGGGCTATGGCTACACCTTC. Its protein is CASSRRGYGYTF.

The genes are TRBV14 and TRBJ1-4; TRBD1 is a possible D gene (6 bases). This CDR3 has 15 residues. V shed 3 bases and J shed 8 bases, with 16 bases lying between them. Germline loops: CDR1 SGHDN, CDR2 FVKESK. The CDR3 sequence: CASSHLRGGREKLFF. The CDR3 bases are TGTGCCAGCAGCCACCTCAGGGGAGGGAGGGAAAAACTGTTTTTT.

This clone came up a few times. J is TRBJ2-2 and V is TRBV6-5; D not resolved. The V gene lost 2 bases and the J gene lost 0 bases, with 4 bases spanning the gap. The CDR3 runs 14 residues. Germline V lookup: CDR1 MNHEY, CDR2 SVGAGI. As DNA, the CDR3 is TGTGCCAGCAGTTACCGCCCGAACACCGGGGAGCTGTTTTTT. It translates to CASSYRPNTGELFF.